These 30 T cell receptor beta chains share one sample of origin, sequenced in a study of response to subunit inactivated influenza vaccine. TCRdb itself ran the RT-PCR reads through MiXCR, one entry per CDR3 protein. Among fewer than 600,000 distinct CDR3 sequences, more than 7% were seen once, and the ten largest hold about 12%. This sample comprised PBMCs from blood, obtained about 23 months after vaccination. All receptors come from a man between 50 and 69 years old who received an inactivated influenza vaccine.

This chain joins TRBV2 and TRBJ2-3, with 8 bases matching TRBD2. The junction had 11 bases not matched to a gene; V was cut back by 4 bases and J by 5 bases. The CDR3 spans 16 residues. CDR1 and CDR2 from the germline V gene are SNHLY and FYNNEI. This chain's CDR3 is CASSVASGRVLDTQYF. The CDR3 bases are TGTGCCAGCAGTGTCGCGAGCGGGAGAGTTTTAGATACGCAGTATTTT.

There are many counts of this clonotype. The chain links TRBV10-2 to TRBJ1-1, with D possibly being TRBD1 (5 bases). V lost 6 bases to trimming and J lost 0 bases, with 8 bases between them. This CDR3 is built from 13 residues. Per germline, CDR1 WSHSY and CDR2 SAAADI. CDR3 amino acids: CASREQVNTEAFF. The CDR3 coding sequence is TGCGCCAGCAGAGAACAGGTGAACACTGAAGCTTTCTTT.

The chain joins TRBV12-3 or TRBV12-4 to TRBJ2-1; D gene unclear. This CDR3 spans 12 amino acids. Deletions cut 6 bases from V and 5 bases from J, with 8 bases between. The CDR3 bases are TGTGCCAGCAGACGCCCAAACAATGAGCAGTTCTTC. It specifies CASRRPNNEQFF.

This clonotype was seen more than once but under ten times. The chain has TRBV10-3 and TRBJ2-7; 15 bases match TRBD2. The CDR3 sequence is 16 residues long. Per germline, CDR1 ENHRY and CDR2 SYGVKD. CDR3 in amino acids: CATGLAGGGRSYEQYF. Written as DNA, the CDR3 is TGTGCTACCGGACTAGCGGGAGGGGGTAGGTCCTACGAGCAGTACTTC.

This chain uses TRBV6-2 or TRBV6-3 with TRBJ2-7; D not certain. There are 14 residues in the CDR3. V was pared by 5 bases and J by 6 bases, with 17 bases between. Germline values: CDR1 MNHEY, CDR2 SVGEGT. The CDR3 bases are TGTGCCAGCAGTCCCCGGCCCCCGGATCGCGAGCAGTACTTC. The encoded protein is CASSPRPPDREQYF.

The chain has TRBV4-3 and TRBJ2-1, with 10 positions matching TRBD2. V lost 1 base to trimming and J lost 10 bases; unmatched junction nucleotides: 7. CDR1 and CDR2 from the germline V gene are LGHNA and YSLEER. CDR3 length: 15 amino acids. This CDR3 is CASSQVAGGSQEQFF. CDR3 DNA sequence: TGCGCCAGCAGCCAAGTAGCGGGAGGTAGTCAGGAGCAGTTCTTC.

The CDR3 nucleotides are TGTGCCAGCAGCTTAGCCCGAGCGGGGGCTCAATTAGCGTACAATGAGCAGTTCTTC. Translating gives CASSLARAGAQLAYNEQFF. This chain connects TRBV7-2 to TRBJ2-1; the match to TRBD2 covers 8 bases. V dropped 0 bases and J dropped 4; count of bases not matched to a gene: 14. Per germline, CDR1 SGHTA and CDR2 FQGNSA. CDR3 length: 19 residues.

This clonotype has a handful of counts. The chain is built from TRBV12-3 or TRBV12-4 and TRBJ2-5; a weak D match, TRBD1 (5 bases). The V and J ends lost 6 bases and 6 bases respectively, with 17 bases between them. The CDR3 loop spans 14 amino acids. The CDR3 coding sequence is TGTGCCAGCAGCTGGGGCCAGGGCGCGAAGACCCAGTACTTC. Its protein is CASSWGQGAKTQYF.

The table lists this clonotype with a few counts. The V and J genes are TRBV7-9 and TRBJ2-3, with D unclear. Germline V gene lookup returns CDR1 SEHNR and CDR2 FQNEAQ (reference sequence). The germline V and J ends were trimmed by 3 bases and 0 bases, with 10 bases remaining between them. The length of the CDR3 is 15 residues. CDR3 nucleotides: TGTGCCAGCAGCTTCCTCGACGGCAGCACAGATACGCAGTATTTT. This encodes CASSFLDGSTDTQYF.

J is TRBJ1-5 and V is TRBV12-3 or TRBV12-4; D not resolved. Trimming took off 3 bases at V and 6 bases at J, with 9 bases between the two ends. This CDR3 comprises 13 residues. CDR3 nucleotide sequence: TGTGCCAGCAGTTTGCTTATGAGTCAGCCCCAGCATTTT. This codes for CASSLLMSQPQHF.

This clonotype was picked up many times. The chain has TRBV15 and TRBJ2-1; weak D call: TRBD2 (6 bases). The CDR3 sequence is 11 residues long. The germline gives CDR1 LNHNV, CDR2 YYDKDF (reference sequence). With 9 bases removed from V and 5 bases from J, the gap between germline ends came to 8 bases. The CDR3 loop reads CATEGNNEQFF. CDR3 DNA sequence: TGTGCCACGGAGGGCAACAATGAGCAGTTCTTC.

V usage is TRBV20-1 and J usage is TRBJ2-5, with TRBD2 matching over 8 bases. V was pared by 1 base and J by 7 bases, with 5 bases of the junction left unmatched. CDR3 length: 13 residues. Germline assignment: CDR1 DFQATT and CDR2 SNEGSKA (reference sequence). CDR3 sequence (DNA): TGCAGTGCTAGAGGCCGCGGGAGGTGGACCCAGTACTTC. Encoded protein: CSARGRGRWTQYF.

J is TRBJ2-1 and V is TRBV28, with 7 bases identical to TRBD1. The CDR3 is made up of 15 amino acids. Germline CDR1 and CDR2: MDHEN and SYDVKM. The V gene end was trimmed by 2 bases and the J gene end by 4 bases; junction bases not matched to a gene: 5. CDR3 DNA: TGTGCCAGCAGTTTACGAGGGGGCCGTTACAATGAGCAGTTCTTC. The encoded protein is CASSLRGGRYNEQFF.

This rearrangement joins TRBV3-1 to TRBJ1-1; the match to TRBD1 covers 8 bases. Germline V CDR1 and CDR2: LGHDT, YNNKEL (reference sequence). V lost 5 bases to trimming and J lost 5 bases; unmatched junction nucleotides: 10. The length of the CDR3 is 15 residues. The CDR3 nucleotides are TGTGCCAGCAGCAAAGTTCAGGGGGCGAGGACTGAAGCTTTCTTT. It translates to CASSKVQGARTEAFF.

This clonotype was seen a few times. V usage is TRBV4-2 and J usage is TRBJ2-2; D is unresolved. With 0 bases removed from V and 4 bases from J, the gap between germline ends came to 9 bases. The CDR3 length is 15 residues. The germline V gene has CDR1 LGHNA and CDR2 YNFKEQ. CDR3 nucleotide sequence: TGTGCCAGCAGCCAAGATACCCCGACCACCGGGGAGCTGTTTTTT. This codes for CASSQDTPTTGELFF.

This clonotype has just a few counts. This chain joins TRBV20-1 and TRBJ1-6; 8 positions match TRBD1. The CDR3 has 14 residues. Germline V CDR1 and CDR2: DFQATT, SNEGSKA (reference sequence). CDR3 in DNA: TGCAGCACGAAGGGGGACAGGAGGAATTCACCCCTCCACTTT. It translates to CSTKGDRRNSPLHF.

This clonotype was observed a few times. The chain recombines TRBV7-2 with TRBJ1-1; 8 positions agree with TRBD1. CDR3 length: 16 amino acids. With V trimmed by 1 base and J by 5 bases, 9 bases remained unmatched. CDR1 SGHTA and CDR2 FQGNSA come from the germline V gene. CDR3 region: CASSLVTGGRQTEAFF. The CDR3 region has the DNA TGTGCCAGCAGCTTAGTTACAGGGGGTCGGCAAACTGAAGCTTTCTTT.

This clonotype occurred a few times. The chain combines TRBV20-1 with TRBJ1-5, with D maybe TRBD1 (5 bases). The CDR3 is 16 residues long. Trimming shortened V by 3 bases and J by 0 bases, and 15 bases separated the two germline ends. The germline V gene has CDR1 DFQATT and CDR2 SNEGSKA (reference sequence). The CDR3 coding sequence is TGCAGTGCTAGGGACATGCAGGACTTTAGCAATCAGCCCCAGCATTTT. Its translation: CSARDMQDFSNQPQHF.

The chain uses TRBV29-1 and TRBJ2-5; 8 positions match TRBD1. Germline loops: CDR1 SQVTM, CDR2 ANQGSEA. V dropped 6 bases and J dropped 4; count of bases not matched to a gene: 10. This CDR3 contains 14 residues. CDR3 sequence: CSVKQRQGSETQYF. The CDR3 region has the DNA TGCAGCGTCAAACAACGACAGGGGTCAGAGACCCAGTACTTC.

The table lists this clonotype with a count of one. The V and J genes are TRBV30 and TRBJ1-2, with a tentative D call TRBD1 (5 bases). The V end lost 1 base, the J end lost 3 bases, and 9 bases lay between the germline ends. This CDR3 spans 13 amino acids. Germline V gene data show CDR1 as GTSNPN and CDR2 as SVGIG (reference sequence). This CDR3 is CAWSATVHYGYTF. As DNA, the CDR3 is TGTGCCTGGAGTGCGACAGTTCACTATGGCTACACCTTC.

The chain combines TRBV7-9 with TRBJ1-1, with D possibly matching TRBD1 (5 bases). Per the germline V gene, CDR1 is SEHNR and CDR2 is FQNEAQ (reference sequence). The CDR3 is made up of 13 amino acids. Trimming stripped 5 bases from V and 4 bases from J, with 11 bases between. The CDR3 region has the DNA TGTGCCAGCAGCCGGGGGGGTCCCACTGAAGCTTTCTTT. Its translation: CASSRGGPTEAFF.

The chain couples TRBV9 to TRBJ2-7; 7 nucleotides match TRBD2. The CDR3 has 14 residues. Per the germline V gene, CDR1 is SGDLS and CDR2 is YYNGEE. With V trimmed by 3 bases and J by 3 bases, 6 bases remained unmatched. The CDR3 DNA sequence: TGTGCCAGCAGCGGAAGCGGGAACAGCTACGAGCAGTACTTC. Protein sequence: CASSGSGNSYEQYF.

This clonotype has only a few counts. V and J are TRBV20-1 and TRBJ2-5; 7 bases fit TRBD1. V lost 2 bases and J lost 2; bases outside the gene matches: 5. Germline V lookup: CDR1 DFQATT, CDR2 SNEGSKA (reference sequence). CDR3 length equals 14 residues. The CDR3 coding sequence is TGCAGTGCTAGACCAGGGGGTCGACAAGAGACCCAGTACTTC. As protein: CSARPGGRQETQYF.

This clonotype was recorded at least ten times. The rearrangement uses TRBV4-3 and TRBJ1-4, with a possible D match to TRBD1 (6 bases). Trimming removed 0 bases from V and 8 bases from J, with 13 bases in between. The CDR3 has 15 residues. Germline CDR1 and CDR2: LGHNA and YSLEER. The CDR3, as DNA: TGCGCCAGCAGCCAAGATGAGGGGGGCAGGGAAAAACTGTTTTTT. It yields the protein CASSQDEGGREKLFF.

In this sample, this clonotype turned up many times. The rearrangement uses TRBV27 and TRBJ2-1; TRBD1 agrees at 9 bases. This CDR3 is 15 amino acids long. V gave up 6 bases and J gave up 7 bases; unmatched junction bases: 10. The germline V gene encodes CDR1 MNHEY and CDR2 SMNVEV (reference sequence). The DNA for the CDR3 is TGTGCCAGCAGCCGACCCGGGACAGGGAGGAATGAGCAGTTCTTC. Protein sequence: CASSRPGTGRNEQFF.

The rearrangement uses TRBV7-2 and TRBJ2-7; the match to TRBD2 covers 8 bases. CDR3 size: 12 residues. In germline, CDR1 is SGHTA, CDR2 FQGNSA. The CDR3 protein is CPAGDTIYEQYF. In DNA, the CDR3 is TGTCCAGCGGGAGATACGATCTACGAGCAGTACTTC.

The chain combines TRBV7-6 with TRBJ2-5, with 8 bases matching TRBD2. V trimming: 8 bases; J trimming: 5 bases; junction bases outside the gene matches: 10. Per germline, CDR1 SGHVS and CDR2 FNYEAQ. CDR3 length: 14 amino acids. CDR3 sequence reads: CASAMKAGGETQYF. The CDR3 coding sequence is TGTGCCAGCGCAATGAAGGCGGGAGGCGAGACCCAGTACTTC.

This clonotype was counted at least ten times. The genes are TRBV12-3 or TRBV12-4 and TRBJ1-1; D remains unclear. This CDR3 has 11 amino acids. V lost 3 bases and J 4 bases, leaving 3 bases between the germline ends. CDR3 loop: CASSFGTEAFF. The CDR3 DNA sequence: TGTGCCAGCAGTTTCGGCACTGAAGCTTTCTTT.

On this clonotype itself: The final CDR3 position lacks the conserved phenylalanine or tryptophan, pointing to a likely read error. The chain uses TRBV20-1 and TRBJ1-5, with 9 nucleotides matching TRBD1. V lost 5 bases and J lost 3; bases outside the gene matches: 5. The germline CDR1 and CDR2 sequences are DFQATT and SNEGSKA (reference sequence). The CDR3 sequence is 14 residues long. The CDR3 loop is CSAHNRGPNQPQHS. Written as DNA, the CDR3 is TGCAGTGCTCATAACAGGGGGCCCAATCAGCCCCAGCATTCT.

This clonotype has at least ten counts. The CDR3 nucleotides are TGTGCCAGCTCGAGACTAGCTAGCTACGAGCAGTACTTC. This gives the protein CASSRLASYEQYF. The chain uses TRBV3-1 and TRBJ2-7; 7 bases align to TRBD2. This CDR3 is 13 amino acids long. Trimming at V came to 8 bases and at J to 3 bases, leaving 7 bases not matched to a gene. Germline V CDR1 and CDR2: LGHDT, YNNKEL (reference sequence).